This T cell receptor beta chain was obtained from a study of T cell clonotyping in hematopoietic cell transplantation. About the research overall: Recipients' pretransplant samples followed cytoreduction.

Noted time point: recipient sample about 28 days before transplant, after cytoreduction. Blood collection times were about day -28 and days 30, 100, 180 posttransplant. General study results and limits: After transplant, recipient diversity fell while pathologically expanded clonotypes grew through day 180.

With respect to this clone: Its specificity is unknown.

The repertoire was sequenced with immunoSEQ multiplex PCR; TCRdb's copy has only in-frame clones and lacks some. This sample has more than 70,000 clones, with 90% to 97% found just once. Here the sequenced sample was peripheral blood mononuclear cells, taken before stem cell transplant. This TCR derives from a woman between 50 and 59 years old with acute myeloid leukemia. Some clones in this sample may be carry-over from other donors' samples.

CDR3 loop: CASSSHRGVDIQETQYF. In nucleotides, the CDR3 is TGTGCCAGCAGCTCCCACCGGGGGGTGGACATCCAAGAGACCCAGTACTTC. This rearrangement joins TRBV9 to TRBJ2-5, with 7 bases aligning to TRBD2. The CDR3 has 17 residues. Trimming removed 4 bases from V and 1 base from J; junction bases left unmatched: 13. Germline V gene sequence: CDR1 SGDLS, CDR2 YYNGEE. Combining the CDR3 with reference TRBV9 and TRBJ2-5 gives the whole variable domain DSGVTQTPKHLITATGQRVTLRCSPRSGDLSVYWYQQSLDQGLQFLIQYYNGEERAKGNILERFSAQQFPDLHSELNLSSLELGDSALYFCASSSHRGVDIQETQYFGPGTRLLVL.